The rows below give T cell receptor beta chains drawn from one sample of a study of PD-1 blockade in classical Hodgkin lymphoma. Data came from immunoSEQ multiplex PCR; TCRdb stores just in-frame clones and leaves some out. The sample lists about 41,000 clones; 55% to 70% were seen once. The sequencing here drew on peripheral blood mononuclear cells (PBMCs), taken before the fourth cycle of nivolumab. The receptors originated from a human donor with classical Hodgkin lymphoma. Both conserved end residues are part of each CDR3. A D gene is named only where the DNA matches it firmly. The size entry is marked missing in some rows and otherwise reads once, few, many or a size class.

clone size: NA; V gene: TRBV5-8; D gene: TRBD2; J gene: TRBJ2-7; CDR3 length: 17; CDR3 DNA: TGTGCCAGCAGCTTGTGGTTTGGTAGCGGGGGGAACTACGAGCAGTACTTC; CDR3 protein: CASSLWFGSGGNYEQYF
clone size: NA; V gene: TRBV7-9; D gene: NA; J gene: TRBJ2-5; CDR3 length: 14; CDR3 DNA: TGTGCCAGCAGCTTCGGTGGCAGTGGAGAGACCCAGTACTTC; CDR3 protein: CASSFGGSGETQYF
clone size: NA; V gene: TRBV5-1; D gene: NA; J gene: TRBJ1-1; CDR3 length: 11; CDR3 DNA: TGCGCCAGCAGCTTTAGGGCTGAAGCTTTCTTT; CDR3 protein: CASSFRAEAFF
clone size: NA; V gene: TRBV11-2; D gene: NA; J gene: TRBJ1-2; CDR3 length: 12; CDR3 DNA: TGTGCCAGCAGCGGGGTGGGGTGGGGCTACACCTTC; CDR3 protein: CASSGVGWGYTF
clone size: NA; V gene: TRBV7-3; D gene: NA; J gene: TRBJ2-1; CDR3 length: 13; CDR3 DNA: TGTGCCAGCAGCTTAAACAGATACAATGAGCAGTTCTTC; CDR3 protein: CASSLNRYNEQFF
clone size: NA; V gene: TRBV28; D gene: NA; J gene: TRBJ2-1; CDR3 length: 14; CDR3 DNA: TGTGCCAGCAGTTTTGGGAGAGGGGTTTGGGAGCAGTTCTTC; CDR3 protein: CASSFGRGVWEQFF
clone size: NA; V gene: TRBV2; D gene: NA; J gene: TRBJ2-5; CDR3 length: 11; CDR3 DNA: TGTGCCAGCAGCACGCTGGAGACCCAGTACTTC; CDR3 protein: CASSTLETQYF
clone size: NA; V gene: TRBV7-2; D gene: TRBD2; J gene: TRBJ2-5; CDR3 length: 19; CDR3 DNA: TGTGCCAGCAGCTTAGCTTTCCTAGCGGGGGGACGGTACCAAGAGACCCAGTACTTC; CDR3 protein: CASSLAFLAGGRYQETQYF
clone size: few; V gene: TRBV6-1; D gene: NA; J gene: TRBJ1-6; CDR3 length: 14; CDR3 DNA: TGTGCCAGCAGTAGACTCAGGGAGAATTCACCCCTCCACTTT; CDR3 protein: CASSRLRENSPLHF
clone size: NA; V gene: TRBV27; D gene: NA; J gene: TRBJ2-1; CDR3 length: 13; CDR3 DNA: TGTGCCAGCAGCGCGGACAGTTACAATGAGCAGTTCTTC; CDR3 protein: CASSADSYNEQFF
clone size: few; V gene: TRBV7-9; D gene: NA; J gene: TRBJ2-3; CDR3 length: 12; CDR3 DNA: TGTGCCAGCAGACCTACGGGGGATACGCAGTATTTT; CDR3 protein: CASRPTGDTQYF
clone size: NA; V gene: TRBV5-6; D gene: NA; J gene: TRBJ1-1; CDR3 length: 14; CDR3 DNA: TGTGCCAGCAGCTCTCGGGGCTCCGGCACTGAAGCTTTCTTT; CDR3 protein: CASSSRGSGTEAFF
clone size: NA; V gene: TRBV5-6; D gene: NA; J gene: TRBJ2-3; CDR3 length: 18; CDR3 DNA: TGTGCCAGCAGCATAGTGTTTCCGGGGGCGGTATTTGCAGATACGCAGTATTTT; CDR3 protein: CASSIVFPGAVFADTQYF
clone size: few; V gene: TRBV4-2; D gene: NA; J gene: TRBJ2-5; CDR3 length: 15; CDR3 DNA: TGTGCCAGCAGCCAAGTTGACGACACCGGAGAGACCCAGTACTTC; CDR3 protein: CASSQVDDTGETQYF
clone size: few; V gene: TRBV28; D gene: TRBD1; J gene: TRBJ2-7; CDR3 length: 14; CDR3 DNA: TGTGCCAGCAGTTCCGGGACAGGGACCTACGAGCAGTACTTC; CDR3 protein: CASSSGTGTYEQYF
clone size: few; V gene: TRBV7-8; D gene: TRBD2; J gene: TRBJ2-5; CDR3 length: 15; CDR3 DNA: TGTGCCAGCAGCCCGGCCGGGGGGAGTGGGGAGACCCAGTACTTC; CDR3 protein: CASSPAGGSGETQYF
clone size: NA; V gene: TRBV7-9; D gene: NA; J gene: TRBJ2-1; CDR3 length: 14; CDR3 DNA: TGTGCCAGCAGCTTAGGACTCACTTACAATGAGCAGTTCTTC; CDR3 protein: CASSLGLTYNEQFF
clone size: NA; V gene: TRBV7-2; D gene: TRBD1; J gene: TRBJ2-5; CDR3 length: 17; CDR3 DNA: TGTGCCAGCAGCTTATCGCTTAGGGGGCTAACCCAAGAGACCCAGTACTTC; CDR3 protein: CASSLSLRGLTQETQYF
clone size: NA; V gene: TRBV4-2; D gene: NA; J gene: TRBJ2-3; CDR3 length: 14; CDR3 DNA: TGTGCCAGCAGCCAAGGCAGGGAAGCAGATACGCAGTATTTT; CDR3 protein: CASSQGREADTQYF
clone size: NA; V gene: TRBV19; D gene: NA; J gene: TRBJ1-6; CDR3 length: 15; CDR3 DNA: TGTGCCAGTAGTATAATGGCAGGGAGTGGGACACCCCTCCACTTT; CDR3 protein: CASSIMAGSGTPLHF
clone size: NA; V gene: TRBV7-9; D gene: NA; J gene: TRBJ1-2; CDR3 length: 14; CDR3 DNA: TGTGCCAGCAGCCTCGAGTTGGGTACGGGGGGCTACACCTTC; CDR3 protein: CASSLELGTGGYTF
clone size: once; V gene: TRBV2; D gene: TRBD2; J gene: TRBJ2-3; CDR3 length: 18; CDR3 DNA: TGTGCCAGCAGTCCCACTAGCGGGGGTGCATCTAGCACAGATACGCAGTATTTT; CDR3 protein: CASSPTSGGASSTDTQYF
clone size: medium-sized; V gene: TRBV2; D gene: TRBD1; J gene: TRBJ2-7; CDR3 length: 16; CDR3 DNA: TGTGCCAGCAGTGACCCGGGACAGGGGAGTTCCTACGAGCAGTACTTC; CDR3 protein: CASSDPGQGSSYEQYF